This TCR beta chain derives from a study of blood T cell repertoires in COVID-19. On the study more broadly: Material from acute and convalescent COVID-19 was sourced from the United States, Italy and Spain. T cells, B-cell-depleted T cells, or PBMCs provided the cDNA or gDNA that served as material.

With 3 bases clipped from V and 6 bases from J, the junction kept 16 bases outside the gene matches. The CDR3 runs 19 residues. Per germline, CDR1 LGHDT and CDR2 YNNKEL (reference sequence). Original handling: From reference gene primer amplification, estimates of nucleated cell counts were derived. This table comes from immunoSEQ multiplex PCR, and its TCRdb copy is limited to in-frame clones, with some not included. D and trimming come from the DNA, and the V and J calls and clone size come from that table. The sample consists of roughly 100,000 clones, 75% to 85% of them appearing once. The chain links TRBV3-1 (or the pseudogene TRBV3-2) to TRBJ2-5; 13 bases line up with TRBD2. The source of this sequence is an elderly woman with acute or convalescent COVID-19. The source material was peripheral blood. CDR3 residues: CASSHYQGTSGGAGKTQYF. The CDR3 DNA is TGTGCCAGCAGCCATTATCAGGGCACTAGCGGGGGGGCCGGAAAGACCCAGTACTTC.